These 23 T cell receptor beta chains were all obtained from the same sample, sequenced in a study of OX40 agonist ivuxolimab in advanced cancers. Libraries were prepared by immunoSEQ multiplex PCR; TCRdb keeps only in-frame clonotypes and omits some of them. Among roughly 49,000 clones, just over 85% were seen once, and the ten largest hold about 3.2%. Material: CD4+ or CD8+ T cells sorted from blood, obtained in a trial of the OX40 agonist ivuxolimab. The receptors stem from an adult with an advanced solid tumor such as melanoma, head and neck, liver or kidney cancer.

The chain has TRBV12-5 and TRBJ2-7, with a possible D match to TRBD2 (5 bases). The CDR3 covers 16 residues. The germline V gene encodes CDR1 LGHNT and CDR2 FRNRAP. The V end was cut by 2 bases, the J end by 1 base, with 15 bases between. The CDR3 DNA reads TGTGCTAGTGGTTTGTCATCGGGGAAAGCATCCTACGAGCAGTACTTC. It translates to CASGLSSGKASYEQYF.

This chain links TRBV7-2 with TRBJ2-1; 7 nucleotides agree with TRBD2. Trimming at V came to 2 bases and at J to 8 bases, leaving 9 bases not matched to a gene. Germline assignment: CDR1 SGHTA and CDR2 FQGNSA. The CDR3 covers 15 residues. CDR3: CASSLSGLADYEQFF. DNA for the CDR3: TGTGCCAGCAGCTTAAGCGGGCTAGCGGATTATGAGCAGTTCTTC. The entire variable domain, with the rest obtained from reference TRBV7-2 and TRBJ2-1, is as follows: GAGVSQSPSNKVTEKGKDVELRCDPISGHTALYWYRQSLGQGLEFLIYFQGNSAPDKSGLPSDRFSAERTGGSVSTLTIQRTQQEDSAVYLCASSLSGLADYEQFFGPGTRLTVL.

The V call is TRBV6-5, the J call TRBJ1-6; 7 nucleotides line up with TRBD1. Looked up from germline, CDR1 is MNHEY and CDR2 is SVGAGI. This CDR3 region has 13 residues. Trimming removed 7 bases from V and 10 bases from J; junction bases left unmatched: 7. The CDR3 loop is CASTDRDVSPLHF. CDR3 DNA: TGTGCCAGCACCGACAGGGATGTGTCACCCCTCCACTTT.

This clone has just one count. This sequence joins TRBV11-2 and TRBJ2-2; D is undetermined. Deletions cut 5 bases from V and 4 bases from J, with 8 bases between. The CDR3 totals 13 residues. The germline V gene encodes CDR1 SGHAT and CDR2 FQNNGV. In DNA, the CDR3 is TGTGCCAGCAGCAGACGACCCACCGGGGAGCTGTTTTTT. Its translation is CASSRRPTGELFF.

V usage is TRBV28 and J usage is TRBJ1-4, with TRBD1 identical over 10 bases. This CDR3 is 16 amino acids long. V gave up 6 bases and J gave up 3 bases; unmatched junction bases: 7. CDR1 is MDHEN, CDR2 SYDVKM, per germline. The CDR3 spells CASRPLGTGANEKLFF. The DNA for the CDR3 is TGTGCCAGCAGGCCCTTGGGGACAGGGGCTAATGAAAAACTGTTTTTT. Variable domain in full (rest from reference TRBV28 and TRBJ1-4): DVKVTQSSRYLVKRTGEKVFLECVQDMDHENMFWYRQDPGLGLRLIYFSYDVKMKEKGDIPEGYSVSREKKERFSLILESASTNQTSMYLCASRPLGTGANEKLFFGSGTQLSVL.

V is TRBV4-2 and J is TRBJ2-3; possibly TRBD2 for D (6 bases). This CDR3 has 17 amino acids. From germline, CDR1 is LGHNA and CDR2 YNFKEQ. V was pared by 0 bases and J by 0 bases, with 13 bases between. As DNA, the CDR3 is TGTGCCAGCAGCCAAGATCTCTTAGCGGAGAGCACAGATACGCAGTATTTT. This codes for CASSQDLLAESTDTQYF.

The CDR3 spells CASSLGPGGYEQYF. CDR3 nucleotide sequence: TGTGCCAGCAGCCTAGGACCGGGAGGGTACGAGCAGTACTTC. The chain joins TRBV9 to TRBJ2-7, with 8 bases lining up with TRBD2. Germline V gene sequence: CDR1 SGDLS, CDR2 YYNGEE. Trimming at V came to 4 bases and at J to 4 bases, leaving 7 bases not matched to a gene. The CDR3 is made up of 14 amino acids.

The chain recombines TRBV7-3 with TRBJ2-7, with TRBD1 matching 9 bases. CDR1 is SGHTA and CDR2 is FQGTGA in the germline V gene. This CDR3 has 17 amino acids. The V segment lost 2 bases and the J segment 3 bases; nucleotides outside the gene matches: 11. In DNA form, the CDR3 reads TGTGCCAGCAGCTTATCTGGGACAGGGCTTCCCTACTACGAGCAGTACTTC. Translated, it gives CASSLSGTGLPYYEQYF.

V is TRBV5-1 and J is TRBJ1-1, with TRBD1 matching 8 bases. V was pared by 3 bases and J by 4 bases, with 5 bases of the junction left unmatched. Germline loops: CDR1 SGHRS, CDR2 YFSETQ. The CDR3 consists of 14 residues. The CDR3, as DNA: TGCGCCAGCAGCTCGGACAGGGCGCGCACTGAAGCTTTCTTT. Translated: CASSSDRARTEAFF.

The V call is TRBV28, the J call TRBJ2-5; the D call may be TRBD1 or TRBD2 (5 bases each). V lost 2 bases to trimming and J lost 11 bases, with 9 bases between them. The CDR3 has 11 amino acids. Germline CDR1 reads MDHEN; CDR2 reads SYDVKM. In DNA, the CDR3 is TGTGCCAGCAGTTTAGGGACGGAGCAGTACTTC. Its protein is CASSLGTEQYF.

Only one count was recorded for this clone. The rearrangement uses TRBV20-1 and TRBJ2-3; the D is unclear. Per germline, CDR1 DFQATT and CDR2 SNEGSKA (reference sequence). This CDR3 has 11 amino acids. The CDR3: CSPRKSDTQYF. DNA for the CDR3: TGCAGCCCCCGAAAATCCGATACGCAGTATTTT.

This clone was seen only once. V and J are TRBV5-1 and TRBJ2-3; the match to TRBD2 covers 8 bases. Germline V gene data show CDR1 as SGHRS and CDR2 as YFSETQ. V shed 1 base, J shed 6 bases, and the junction held 7 bases outside the gene matches. The CDR3 has 15 amino acids. The CDR3 loop reads CASSLSAGVRDTQYF. The CDR3 coding sequence is TGCGCCAGCAGCTTGTCAGCGGGGGTTAGGGATACGCAGTATTTT.

The chain recombines TRBV28 with TRBJ2-5; 7 bases line up with TRBD1. The CDR3 is 14 amino acids. J was trimmed by 8 bases and V by 5 bases; bases with no gene match: 11. Germline lookup yields CDR1 MDHEN and CDR2 SYDVKM. The CDR3 is CASSKGGQVRTQYF. The CDR3 region has the DNA TGTGCCAGCAGTAAAGGGGGCCAAGTCCGTACCCAGTACTTC.

This clone was detected once. The chain couples TRBV9 to TRBJ2-1; tentatively, D is TRBD1 or TRBD2 (5 bases each). Germline lookup yields CDR1 SGDLS and CDR2 YYNGEE. This CDR3 is 13 amino acids long. V was shortened by 6 bases and J by 5 bases, with 12 bases between the two germline ends. This chain's CDR3 is CASTGTPHNEQFF. The DNA for the CDR3 is TGTGCCAGCACTGGGACCCCCCACAATGAGCAGTTCTTC. The variable domain in full, with the rest retrieved from reference TRBV9 and TRBJ2-1, is DSGVTQTPKHLITATGQRVTLRCSPRSGDLSVYWYQQSLDQGLQFLIQYYNGEERAKGNILERFSAQQFPDLHSELNLSSLELGDSALYFCASTGTPHNEQFFGPGTRLTVL.

The V call is TRBV6-6, the J call TRBJ1-6; D unclear. The V end was cut by 6 bases, the J end by 7 bases, with 7 bases between. CDR1 MNHNY and CDR2 SVGAGI come from the germline V gene (reference sequence). The length of the CDR3 is 12 residues. The chain's CDR3 is CASSPNNSPLHF. CDR3 bases: TGTGCCAGCAGCCCTAACAATTCACCCCTCCACTTT.

The rearrangement links TRBV7-9 to TRBJ1-3, with D unclear. The germline gives CDR1 SEHNR, CDR2 FQNEAQ (reference sequence). Trimming cost V 3 bases and J 0 bases, with 9 bases left between them. The CDR3 is 15 amino acids. For the CDR3, the DNA is TGTGCCAGCAGCTTTGGTACGTTCTCTGGAAACACCATATATTTT. Its protein product is CASSFGTFSGNTIYF.

The gene calls are TRBV18 and TRBJ2-3; 9 nucleotides line up with TRBD1. The junction had 7 bases not matched to a gene; V was cut back by 0 bases and J by 3 bases. Per germline, CDR1 KGHSH and CDR2 LQKENI. The CDR3 totals 17 residues. The DNA of the CDR3 is TGTGCCAGCTCACCACCATGGGACAGGGTTGTGACAGATACGCAGTATTTT. Translation gives CASSPPWDRVVTDTQYF.

The chain recombines TRBV18 with TRBJ2-4; D is unresolved. Germline lookup yields CDR1 KGHSH and CDR2 LQKENI. The CDR3 is 14 residues long. V lost 1 base and J 3 bases, leaving 7 bases between the germline ends. CDR3 in DNA: TGTGCCAGCTCACCACGGGCAGGCAAAAACATTCAGTACTTC. Translation gives CASSPRAGKNIQYF.

The V and J genes are TRBV15 and TRBJ1-4, with D hard to call. V gave up 0 bases and J gave up 4 bases, with 18 bases separating them. The V gene's germline CDR1 is LNHNV and CDR2 YYDKDF (reference sequence). The CDR3 is made up of 18 amino acids. The CDR3 DNA sequence: TGTGCCACCAGCAGAGAGGGCAGCTCGCTGGGATTTAATGAAAAACTGTTTTTT. Residues: CATSREGSSLGFNEKLFF.

The chain is built from TRBV7-2 and TRBJ2-1; 8 bases are a match to TRBD1. The CDR3 covers 16 residues. V was pared by 4 bases and J by 0 bases, with 5 bases of the junction left unmatched. Germline V CDR1 and CDR2: SGHTA, FQGNSA. The CDR3 region is CASSSRQGISYNEQFF. In DNA form, the CDR3 reads TGTGCCAGCAGCTCCCGACAGGGGATCTCCTACAATGAGCAGTTCTTC. Drawing the rest from reference TRBV7-2 and TRBJ2-1, the complete variable domain is GAGVSQSPSNKVTEKGKDVELRCDPISGHTALYWYRQSLGQGLEFLIYFQGNSAPDKSGLPSDRFSAERTGGSVSTLTIQRTQQEDSAVYLCASSSRQGISYNEQFFGPGTRLTVL.

This chain connects TRBV2 to TRBJ1-1; 8 bases fit TRBD1. With V trimmed by 6 bases and J by 7 bases, 7 bases remained unmatched. This CDR3 spans 13 amino acids. Looked up from germline, CDR1 is SNHLY and CDR2 is FYNNEI. The CDR3 loop reads CASRTGTGREAFF. CDR3 DNA: TGTGCCAGCAGGACCGGGACAGGACGTGAAGCTTTCTTT.

This chain joins TRBV5-1 and TRBJ2-2; TRBD1 might be the D (6 bases). The CDR3 is 15 amino acids. V lost 2 bases to trimming and J lost 2 bases, with 10 bases between them. Germline V gene sequence: CDR1 SGHRS, CDR2 YFSETQ. As DNA, the CDR3 is TGCGCCAGCAGCTTATGGGACACTAACACCGGGGAGCTGTTTTTT. It codes for CASSLWDTNTGELFF.

As regards this clone: A junction end diverges from the germline sequence, so it may reflect a read error. Other nucleotide sequences in the sample specify the same CDR3. The genes are TRBV30 and TRBJ2-7, with a possible D match to TRBD1 (6 bases). The CDR3 is 14 amino acids. Germline assignment: CDR1 GTSNPN and CDR2 SVGIG (reference sequence). CDR3 in amino acids: CAWSPSTGSYEQYF. As DNA, the CDR3 is TGTGCCTGGAGTCCCTCGACAGGTTCCTATGAGCAGTACTTC.